This T cell receptor (beta chain) was sequenced during a study of cytomegalovirus exposure and HLA in healthy donors. Regarding the study as a whole: Among TCR beta chains, those listed as cytomegalovirus-associated numbered 164. A later analysis, which compared TCR beta chains of equal frequency, found the HLA-associated ones more clonally expanded.

Vbeta (60) and Jbeta (13) primers were used in the PCR. Some clones are missing from TCRdb's copy, which holds only in-frame ones; the method was immunoSEQ multiplex PCR. In the table there are 95,000 to 150,000 clones, roughly 69% of which are singletons. The junction had 6 bases not matched to a gene; V was cut back by 4 bases and J by 7 bases. The CDR3 contains 14 residues. Germline V gives CDR1 SGHNT, CDR2 YYREEE (reference sequence). Donors likely had unrecorded immune exposures despite being nominally healthy when sampled. With respect to this clone: Its antigen is unknown.

This clonotype originated in a woman between 40 and 55 years old in good health and CMV-seropositive. J is TRBJ1-1 and V is TRBV5-4; 11 bases line up with TRBD1. Sequenced: PBMCs. CDR3 nucleotide sequence: TGTGCCAGCAGCGCAGGACAGGGGGCGATTGAAGCTTTCTTT. Amino acids: CASSAGQGAIEAFF.